This is a list of T cell receptor beta chains from one sample in a study of blood T cell repertoires in COVID-19. Data came from immunoSEQ multiplex PCR; TCRdb stores just in-frame clones and leaves some out. The repertoire holds roughly 67,000 clones, 85% to 90% seen once, with about 4.3% in the top ten. Material: peripheral blood. The receptors come from a man aged 50-59 years with active COVID-19. Each CDR3 is given with its conserved first and last residue. A D gene is named only where the DNA matches it firmly. The size field is filled for only some rows; it gives once, few, many or a size class.

j_call: TRBJ1-2; v_call: TRBV10-1; d_call: .; clone_size: .; cdr3_nt: TGCGCCAGCAGTGGGCCAGGGGATAAAGGCTACACCTTC; cdr3_aa: CASSGPGDKGYTF
j_call: TRBJ1-4; v_call: TRBV6-5; d_call: .; clone_size: .; cdr3_nt: TGTGCCAGCAGTTATAGCAGGGCGGGAGAAAAACTGTTTTTT; cdr3_aa: CASSYSRAGEKLFF
j_call: TRBJ1-1; v_call: TRBV6-2/TRBV6-3; d_call: .; clone_size: .; cdr3_nt: TGTGCCAGCAGTTTACGAGGGTTGGCTGAAGCTTTCTTT; cdr3_aa: CASSLRGLAEAFF
j_call: TRBJ2-7; v_call: TRBV11-1; d_call: TRBD1; clone_size: .; cdr3_nt: TGTGCCAGCAGCTTCGACAGGGGCGCAGCAGGGTACGAGCAGTACTTC; cdr3_aa: CASSFDRGAAGYEQYF
j_call: TRBJ2-1; v_call: TRBV5-4; d_call: TRBD1; clone_size: .; cdr3_nt: TGTGCCAGCAGCTTGCCGGGGGTGGTGGACAGGGTTAGGTACAATGAGCAGTTCTTC; cdr3_aa: CASSLPGVVDRVRYNEQFF
j_call: TRBJ2-3; v_call: TRBV5-1; d_call: TRBD2; clone_size: .; cdr3_nt: TGCGCCAGCAGCTTGGGGGCTAGCGGGGTCACAGATACGCAGTATTTT; cdr3_aa: CASSLGASGVTDTQYF
j_call: TRBJ2-5; v_call: TRBV5-1; d_call: .; clone_size: .; cdr3_nt: TGCGCCAGCAGCGGGTTTGCGGTCCTGGGAGAGACCCAGTACTTC; cdr3_aa: CASSGFAVLGETQYF
j_call: TRBJ2-7; v_call: TRBV27; d_call: .; clone_size: .; cdr3_nt: TGTGCCAGCAGTACCACTAGTTTCTACGAGCAGTACTTC; cdr3_aa: CASSTTSFYEQYF
j_call: TRBJ2-1; v_call: TRBV5-4; d_call: TRBD2; clone_size: .; cdr3_nt: TGTGCCAGCAGCTTGGACCTAGCGGGAGCCATTCAACTCTTC; cdr3_aa: CASSLDLAGAIQLF
j_call: TRBJ2-1; v_call: TRBV2; d_call: TRBD2; clone_size: .; cdr3_nt: TGTGCCAGCAGTGAACTTTTCGCGGGACTAGCCGATGAGCAGTTCTTC; cdr3_aa: CASSELFAGLADEQFF
j_call: TRBJ2-5; v_call: TRBV2; d_call: .; clone_size: .; cdr3_nt: TGTGCCAGCAGAGTAGCGTGGGAGACCCAGTACTTC; cdr3_aa: CASRVAWETQYF
j_call: TRBJ1-4; v_call: TRBV29-1; d_call: TRBD1; clone_size: .; cdr3_nt: TGCAGCACGGGAGGGGGCAATGAAAAACTGTTTTTT; cdr3_aa: CSTGGGNEKLFF
j_call: TRBJ1-2; v_call: TRBV27; d_call: .; clone_size: .; cdr3_nt: TGTGCCAGCAGTTCCCCAGGGGATTCTAACTATGGCTACACCTTC; cdr3_aa: CASSSPGDSNYGYTF
j_call: TRBJ2-1; v_call: TRBV7-9; d_call: TRBD2; clone_size: .; cdr3_nt: TGTGCCAGCAGCTTAGATTGGACTAGCAGTGAGCAGTTCTTC; cdr3_aa: CASSLDWTSSEQFF
j_call: TRBJ2-7; v_call: TRBV12-3/TRBV12-4; d_call: TRBD1; clone_size: few; cdr3_nt: TGTGCCAGCAGCGACAGGGCCCACGAGCAGTACTTC; cdr3_aa: CASSDRAHEQYF
j_call: TRBJ1-6; v_call: TRBV5-1; d_call: TRBD1; clone_size: .; cdr3_nt: TGCGCCAGCAGCTTTACAGGGGATAATTCACCCCTCCACTTT; cdr3_aa: CASSFTGDNSPLHF
j_call: TRBJ1-4; v_call: TRBV10-3; d_call: .; clone_size: .; cdr3_nt: TGTGCCATCAGCGGGGGGGATGAAAAACTGTTTTTT; cdr3_aa: CAISGGDEKLFF
j_call: TRBJ1-2; v_call: TRBV11-2; d_call: .; clone_size: .; cdr3_nt: TGTGCCAGCAGCTCCGGAGGTCCTACTATTGGCTACACCTTC; cdr3_aa: CASSSGGPTIGYTF
j_call: TRBJ2-7; v_call: TRBV6-6; d_call: TRBD1; clone_size: .; cdr3_nt: TGTGCCAGCAGATGGGGACAGGGGGTGTACGAGCAGTACTTC; cdr3_aa: CASRWGQGVYEQYF
j_call: TRBJ1-5; v_call: TRBV15; d_call: TRBD1; clone_size: .; cdr3_nt: TGTGCCACCAGCAGAGATCGAGGGACAGGGTACTATAGCAATCAGCCCCAGCATTTT; cdr3_aa: CATSRDRGTGYYSNQPQHF
j_call: TRBJ1-6; v_call: TRBV27; d_call: TRBD1; clone_size: .; cdr3_nt: TGTGCCAGCAGTTCCCTACCCCTCCCGACAGGGGATAATTCACCCCTCCACTTT; cdr3_aa: CASSSLPLPTGDNSPLHF
j_call: TRBJ2-2; v_call: TRBV5-4; d_call: .; clone_size: .; cdr3_nt: TGTGCCAGCAGCTTGGGATCAGGGCCGAGCACCGGGGAGCTGTTTTTT; cdr3_aa: CASSLGSGPSTGELFF
j_call: TRBJ1-4; v_call: TRBV21-1; d_call: .; clone_size: .; cdr3_nt: TGTGCCAGTAGAAAGACAGCAACTAATGAAAAACTGTTTTTT; cdr3_aa: CASRKTATNEKLFF
j_call: TRBJ2-1; v_call: TRBV2; d_call: TRBD2; clone_size: few; cdr3_nt: TGTGCCAGCAGAGCGGGGGGGCTTTACAATGAGCAGTTCTTC; cdr3_aa: CASRAGGLYNEQFF
j_call: TRBJ2-2; v_call: TRBV15; d_call: TRBD1; clone_size: once; cdr3_nt: TGTGCCACCAGCATGGGACAGGTGAACACCGGGGAGCTGTTTTTT; cdr3_aa: CATSMGQVNTGELFF
j_call: TRBJ2-4; v_call: TRBV5-6; d_call: TRBD2; clone_size: once; cdr3_nt: TGTGCCAGCAGCTTGAGAAGCGGGATCGGAAACATTCAGTACTTC; cdr3_aa: CASSLRSGIGNIQYF
j_call: TRBJ2-1; v_call: TRBV6-5; d_call: .; clone_size: .; cdr3_nt: TGTGCCAGCAGTTACGGCCTTCCCTCCTACAATGAGCAGTTCTTC; cdr3_aa: CASSYGLPSYNEQFF
j_call: TRBJ1-4; v_call: TRBV7-2; d_call: .; clone_size: .; cdr3_nt: TGTGCCAGCAGCTTAGTGGCAGGGTGGGGTGAAAAACTGTTTTTT; cdr3_aa: CASSLVAGWGEKLFF
j_call: TRBJ2-7; v_call: TRBV11-1; d_call: TRBD2; clone_size: few; cdr3_nt: TGTGCCAGCAGCCCCCGGACTAGCGGGGGGTCTGGGCAGTACTTC; cdr3_aa: CASSPRTSGGSGQYF
j_call: TRBJ1-2; v_call: TRBV28; d_call: TRBD1; clone_size: once; cdr3_nt: TGTGCCAGCAGTTCAGGGGGAAGGGGCTACACCTTC; cdr3_aa: CASSSGGRGYTF
j_call: TRBJ1-2; v_call: TRBV7-9; d_call: .; clone_size: .; cdr3_nt: TGTGCCAGCAGCTTTGAGGCCGGGACAAACCACTATGGCTACACCTTC; cdr3_aa: CASSFEAGTNHYGYTF
j_call: TRBJ2-3; v_call: TRBV12-2; d_call: .; clone_size: .; cdr3_nt: TGTGCAAGTCGCTTGACAAGGGGCCATACGCAGTATTTT; cdr3_aa: CASRLTRGHTQYF
j_call: TRBJ2-5; v_call: TRBV27; d_call: .; clone_size: few; cdr3_nt: TGTGCCAGCAGTTTAATTCCCCTGGAGACCCAGTACTTC; cdr3_aa: CASSLIPLETQYF
j_call: TRBJ1-5; v_call: TRBV5-8; d_call: TRBD1; clone_size: .; cdr3_nt: TGTGCCACATACAGGGGTAATCAGCCCCAGCATTTT; cdr3_aa: CATYRGNQPQHF
j_call: TRBJ2-1; v_call: TRBV14; d_call: TRBD1; clone_size: .; cdr3_nt: TGTGCCAGCAGCCCTCTACCGGGACAGGGGTTCTACAATGAGCAGTTCTTC; cdr3_aa: CASSPLPGQGFYNEQFF
j_call: TRBJ1-2; v_call: TRBV27; d_call: TRBD1; clone_size: once; cdr3_nt: TGTGCCAGCAGTCCTGCAGGACAGGGTATTTATGGCTACACCTTC; cdr3_aa: CASSPAGQGIYGYTF
j_call: TRBJ1-3; v_call: TRBV5-1; d_call: .; clone_size: once; cdr3_nt: TGCGCCAGCAGCGCGGGACCCCTCGGTTCGGGAAACACCATATATTTT; cdr3_aa: CASSAGPLGSGNTIYF
j_call: TRBJ2-1; v_call: TRBV7-2; d_call: TRBD2; clone_size: .; cdr3_nt: TGTGCCAGCAGCGAGAGGACTAGCGGGGGGGTGCGGTTCTTC; cdr3_aa: CASSERTSGGVRFF
j_call: TRBJ1-3; v_call: TRBV6-2/TRBV6-3; d_call: .; clone_size: .; cdr3_nt: TGTGCCAGCAGTTGGGACTTTGGAAACACCATATATTTT; cdr3_aa: CASSWDFGNTIYF
j_call: TRBJ2-1; v_call: TRBV6-1; d_call: .; clone_size: .; cdr3_nt: TGTGCCAGCAGTGAAGTTAGTGAGCAGTTCTTC; cdr3_aa: CASSEVSEQFF
j_call: TRBJ1-1; v_call: TRBV5-8; d_call: .; clone_size: .; cdr3_nt: TGTGCCAGCAGCTCACAAGAGAACACTGAAGCTTTCTTT; cdr3_aa: CASSSQENTEAFF
j_call: TRBJ1-2; v_call: TRBV3-1/TRBV3-2; d_call: TRBD1; clone_size: .; cdr3_nt: TGTGCCAGCAGCCGGGACAGGGCCCCTAGGGGCTACACCTTC; cdr3_aa: CASSRDRAPRGYTF
j_call: TRBJ2-5; v_call: TRBV7-2; d_call: .; clone_size: .; cdr3_nt: TGTGCCAGCAGCCCACAGACCTTGGTGGTTGGTGGGACCCAGTACTTC; cdr3_aa: CASSPQTLVVGGTQYF
j_call: TRBJ1-2; v_call: TRBV5-1; d_call: TRBD1; clone_size: .; cdr3_nt: TGCGCCAGCAGCCCTCAAGGGACAGCGAACTATGGCTACACCTTC; cdr3_aa: CASSPQGTANYGYTF
j_call: TRBJ2-1; v_call: TRBV24-1; d_call: .; clone_size: .; cdr3_nt: TGTGCCACCAGTGGCCTTGACTCCTCCTACAATGAGCAGTTCTTC; cdr3_aa: CATSGLDSSYNEQFF